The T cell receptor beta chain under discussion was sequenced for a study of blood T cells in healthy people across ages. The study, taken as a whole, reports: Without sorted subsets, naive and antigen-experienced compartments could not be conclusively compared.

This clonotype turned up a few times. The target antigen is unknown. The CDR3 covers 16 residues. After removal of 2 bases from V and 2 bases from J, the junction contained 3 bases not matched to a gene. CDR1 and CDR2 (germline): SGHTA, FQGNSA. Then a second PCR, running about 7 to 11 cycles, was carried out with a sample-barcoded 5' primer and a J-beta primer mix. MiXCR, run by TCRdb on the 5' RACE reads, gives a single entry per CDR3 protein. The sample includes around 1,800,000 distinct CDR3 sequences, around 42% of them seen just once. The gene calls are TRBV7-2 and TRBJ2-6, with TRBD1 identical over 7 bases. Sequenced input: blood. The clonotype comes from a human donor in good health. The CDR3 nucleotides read TGTGCCAGCAGCTTACTAGGGACAGCTGGGGCCAACGTCCTGACTTTC. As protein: CASSLLGTAGANVLTF.